The T cell receptor beta chain under discussion was sequenced for a study of cytomegalovirus exposure and HLA in healthy donors (dated by TCRdb to 2016 to 2017). At the level of the whole study: An earlier analysis of several hundred of the donors reported 250 to 350 Gb of sequence data and 95 million to 140 million unique TCR beta sequences obtained from approximately 180 million T cells. Rather than drawing on any new phenotypic data, the later analysis identified candidate immune exposures from TCR beta sequences and the way those sequences occurred across donors. HLA typing included class I and class II loci at four-digit resolution. The study combined high-throughput TCR immunosequencing, statistical association of individual TCRs with disease status, and machine learning to predict cytomegalovirus infection status. To decide whether each TCR beta V gene segment behaved as functional or pseudogenic, an earlier analysis of fewer than 750 of the donors relied on high-throughput TCR beta sequencing. To study patterns of TCR occurrence, a later analysis re-analyzed previously published TCR beta repertoires from several hundred donors and added high-resolution HLA genotyping. The number of donors typed differed by locus, with about 629-640 for A, B, C, DRB1 and DQB1, around 500 for DQA1, 600 to 610 for DPA1, and around 430 for DPB1. The study profiled the T cell repertoires of hundreds of subjects by immunosequencing and related them to cytomegalovirus serostatus. The study was designed to test whether signatures of past pathogen exposure could be identified by cataloging public T cell receptors. Among roughly 400 genotyped donors of the cohort, an average of approximately 240,000 unique TCR beta nucleotide sequences was sequenced per donor, of which roughly 17% were non-productive. An early release covering roughly 640 HLA-typed donors comprised approximately 290 gigabases of sequencing data and roughly 86 million unique TCR sequences. Genome-wide SNP genotypes for about 65% of the roughly 670 donors were used in a later genetic analysis, which treated that subset as a discovery cohort. Four to six DR-DQ haplotypes were handled as single units for association and clustering, since linkage in the cohort was strong. Of the 300 to 500 genotyped donors, over 80% were placed in the genetic ancestry cluster associated with self-reported Caucasian donors. All discovery cohort repertoires had been generated on a single sequencing platform. Donor age, sex, ethnicity and CMV serostatus were collected together with the repertoire data. Along with the approximately 620-subject first cohort, a separate validation cohort of 120 different subjects was used.

The cohort was made up of approximately 670 healthy bone marrow donors. At the time of sampling, every cohort member was nominally healthy, though immune exposures that went unrecorded were likely present. The donor tested CMV seropositive, placing the donor among the 250 to 350 seropositive members of the cohort. A peripheral blood sample was collected from each donor, and TCR beta sequencing was performed on peripheral blood mononuclear cells. The Qiagen DNeasy Blood Extraction Kit was used to extract genomic DNA from the blood cell samples. The library relied on the immunoSEQ multiplex PCR assay. The multiplex PCR relied on a mix of 60 forward primers for TCR Vbeta segments and 13 reverse primers for TCR Jbeta segments. The CDR3 region of rearranged TCR beta genes was amplified from genomic DNA with a multiplex PCR assay. Amplified TCR beta libraries were sequenced as 87-base-pair reads on the Illumina HiSeq System. Under the source paper's analysis protocol: A later analysis tallied roughly 78 million unique TCR beta chains across the approximately 670 repertoires, and some 12 million of those chains were shared by two or more donors. Raw reads were error-corrected and collapsed into unique sequences with a nearest-neighbor algorithm that merged closely related sequences to remove PCR and sequencing errors. V, D and J gene segments were assigned by aligning CDR3 sequences to IMGT reference sequences. For a sequence to be retained, a match of at least six nucleotides to both a V gene segment and a J gene segment was required. Rearrangements were called productive when the CDR3 lacked stop codons and stayed in frame with V and J; all others were non-productive. CDR3 was defined according to IMGT convention as the region running from the second conserved V-encoded cysteine to the conserved J-encoded phenylalanine. Sequences without an unambiguous match to a single V gene segment were excluded from the earlier analysis of over 500 of the donors. An earlier analysis of fewer than 750 of the donors called V segments functional above 56.7% productive rearrangements and segregating when the between-donor standard deviation exceeded 5%. A statistical classification framework was developed to diagnose cytomegalovirus status using the catalog of TCR beta chain sequences. In a later analysis, TCR nucleotide sequences were compared against IMGT/GENE-DB human TR gene sequences so that V and J genes could be assigned. In a later analysis, CDR3 sequences and most-parsimonious VDJ recombination scenarios were assigned using the TCRdist pipeline. In a later analysis, each TCR beta chain was defined by its CDR3 amino acid sequence together with its V-gene family, and reads without a unique V-gene family were excluded. In a later analysis, some 600 highly shared, low-generation-probability nucleotide sequences were removed to address suspected cross-contamination and a sequencing artifact. In a later analysis, a clonal expansion index for each public chain was calculated from normalized within-repertoire ranks of inferred template counts. A later analysis computed generation probabilities with a VDJ recombination model fitted to out-of-frame rearrangements, and checked the results against IGoR. Hypergeometric tests were used in a later analysis to score TCR-TCR, TCR-HLA and TCR-CMV co-occurrence, with a repertoire-size bias correction applied to the TCR pairs. False discovery rates were estimated in a later analysis by permuting HLA or CMV assignments 20 times. In a later analysis, co-occurring TCRs were grouped using DBSCAN, with TCRdist sequence similarity added in when clustering inside HLA-allele-positive subsets. For co-occurrence clustering, repertoires with fewer than 30,000 or more than 120,000 public chains were excluded, along with roughly five repertoires with anomalous nucleotide sharing. TCRdb obtained this table from immuneACCESS and retained in-frame rearrangements with V and J assigned. These tables miss some clones; where compared with another copy, unresolved V genes account for less than half of the shortfall, and the remainder is unexplained. The DNA was the basis for D and trimming; V, J and clone size are from that table. The sample contains 85,000 to 110,000 clones, around three quarters of them found a single time. The ten largest clones represent roughly 4% of the sample.

Results and caveats for the whole study, not just this receptor: Specific HLA alleles were associated with 15,000 to 20,000 TCR beta sequences at a false discovery rate of 0.05 in a later analysis. A later genetic analysis reported fewer N-insertions in productive TCRs among donors in an Asian-associated ancestry cluster than the roughly 720-donor mean. The earlier analysis of 587 of the donors excluded about 16 rarely observed V segments, including chromosome 9 orphons, because counts were too low. A few of the identified cytomegalovirus-associated TCR beta chains were confirmed in vitro to be specific for cytomegalovirus antigens. A group of highly shared sequence variants was considered likely to be a technical artifact of the sequencing pipeline. According to a later analysis, parvovirus B19, influenza, CMV and Epstein-Barr virus appeared linked to several top co-occurrence clusters. In a later analysis, TCR association rates were found to vary across HLA loci, with the most associated TCRs seen for DRB1 alleles and the fewest for HLA-C alleles. The presence/absence analyses assumed that sequencing depth was roughly uniform across donors, and that assumption may not be true. The classifier was reported to diagnose cytomegalovirus status with high specificity and sensitivity in both the original and validation cohorts. Some IMGT-functional V segments, including TRBV6-2 and TRBV6-3, could not be distinguished by the 87-base-pair reads and were therefore excluded. A later analysis found that HLA-associated TCR beta chains were more clonally expanded and had lower generation probabilities than equally common non-associated chains. Assigning TCR associations to individual alleles was difficult when HLA alleles, especially DR and DQ, strongly co-occurred. A later genetic analysis associated a missense DCLRE1C variant with V-gene and J-gene trimming of TCR beta chains, and an independent cohort replicated the association. A further reported finding was that TCR beta sequences accurately predicted the HLA-A and HLA-B alleles for most subjects in the first cohort. A later analysis found that most CMV-associated TCR beta chains appeared HLA-restricted, with HLA associations seemingly driven largely by CMV exposure. In an earlier analysis of some 500 of the donors, most TCR beta V segments were observed in productive rearrangements about 90% or about 30% of the time, broadly matching IMGT annotations. According to the authors, the approach could potentially be generalized to other disease states and immunological phenotypes. HLA typing was unavailable for some donors at each locus, so association tests used only the typed subset. Immune exposure information for the cohort was limited to CMV serostatus. The study listed 164 TCR beta chains as associated with cytomegalovirus. Correlated functional status among segregating V segments might be attributable to linkage disequilibrium, but an unknown experimental factor could not be ruled out. In this cohort, only TCR beta chains were sequenced, and detectable features were limited by the absence of alpha or paired-chain data. Most TCR sequences were seen in very few donors, while some public TCRs were found in many individuals.

V gives up 5 bases and J gives up 4 bases, and the segment between their germline ends measures 14 bases. The CDR3 measures 14 amino acids from cysteine to phenylalanine. This entry keeps only the CDR3 DNA: 42 bases, framed from base 1. CDR1 is given as SGHTA and CDR2 as FQGTGA, both from the germline V gene. For this clone: Which antigen it targets is not known. There are no base qualities to consult, and no much larger clone falls within one base.

The clonotype comes from a man aged 45 to 65 in good health and CMV-seropositive. The chain uses TRBV7-3 and TRBJ2-5, and TRBD2 may be the D gene, going by 5 matching bases. Material: PBMCs. The DNA sequence is given as TGTGCCAGCAGCCCCACCGGGATGGGAGAGACCCAGTACTTC. Its coded protein is CASSPTGMGETQYF.